This T cell receptor beta chain was profiled in a study of T cells after yellow fever vaccination. The germline V gene encodes CDR1 DFQATT and CDR2 SNEGSKA (reference sequence). The V and J ends lost 6 bases and 8 bases respectively, with 8 bases between them. The CDR3 has 10 residues. TCRdb ran MiXCR on the 5' RACE reads and lists one entry per CDR3 protein. The sample has roughly 300,000 distinct CDR3 sequences; roughly 8.3% are singletons. The sample here was PBMCs, taken about 49 days after the first yellow fever vaccination. The V call is TRBV20-1, the J call TRBJ2-1, with D possibly matching TRBD1 (5 bases). The TCR sequence derives from a man aged 18 to 29 who received the YFV17D yellow fever vaccine. CDR3 DNA sequence: TGCAGTGCCGGCAGGGATGAGCAGTTCTTC. This encodes CSAGRDEQFF.